The sequence of this T cell receptor beta chain was determined in a study of blood T cell repertoires in COVID-19. The repertoire was sequenced with immunoSEQ multiplex PCR; TCRdb's copy has only in-frame clones and lacks some. The sample yields 280,000 or so clones, more than 75% seen once. This clone came up a few times. The CDR3 spans 14 residues. Trimming stripped 7 bases from V and 4 bases from J, with 16 bases between. CDR1 and CDR2 (germline): LNHDA, SQIVND (reference sequence). This receptor was taken from a woman aged 25 to 39 who had recovered from COVID-19. The chain joins TRBV19 to TRBJ1-2, with TRBD1 as a possible D gene (6 bases). Sequencing was performed on peripheral blood. The CDR3 sequence: CASTPGGETYGYTF. Here the CDR3 DNA reads TGTGCCAGTACCCCGGGGGGCGAGACCTATGGCTACACCTTC.